Below, 31 T cell receptor beta chains from the same sample are listed, as sequenced in a study of blood T cell repertoires in COVID-19. Sequencing was performed with immunoSEQ multiplex PCR; in TCRdb, only in-frame clones are kept and a portion is missing. In the table there are approximately 300,000 clones, 80% to 90% of which are singletons. Sequenced material: peripheral blood. The receptors originated from a man younger than 40 with acute or convalescent COVID-19.

V gene TRBV9 combines with J gene TRBJ2-5, with D perhaps matching TRBD2 (7 bases). This CDR3 is built from 15 residues. Looked up from germline, CDR1 is SGDLS and CDR2 is YYNGEE. Between the trimmed V and J ends, which lost 3 bases and 5 bases, there was a span of 17 bases. The DNA of the CDR3 is TGTGCCAGCAGCGAGGGAGGGGGATTGCGCGAGACCCAGTACTTC. Residues: CASSEGGGLRETQYF.

This clone has only one observation. This chain uses TRBV30 with TRBJ1-6; D is unclear. The CDR3 runs 16 residues. CDR1 is GTSNPN and CDR2 is SVGIG in the germline V gene (reference sequence). The V end was cut by 2 bases, the J end by 6 bases, with 17 bases between. The CDR3 nucleotides read TGTGCCTGGAGTTCAATCGGGAGGACTAGTAATTCACCCCTCCACTTT. Protein: CAWSSIGRTSNSPLHF.

CDR3 sequence: CASSADRGDRLAGELFF. The CDR3 coding sequence is TGTGCCAGCAGCGCAGACAGGGGGGATCGGTTGGCCGGGGAGCTGTTTTTT. The chain links TRBV7-3 to TRBJ2-2; TRBD1 matches 9 bases. Germline-derived CDR1 and CDR2 are SGHTA and FQGTGA. V trimming: 5 bases; J trimming: 6 bases; junction bases outside the gene matches: 13. The CDR3 consists of 17 residues. Full variable domain (remainder filled in from reference TRBV7-3 and TRBJ2-2): GAGVSQTPSNKVTEKGKYVELRCDPISGHTALYWYRQSLGQGPEFLIYFQGTGAADDSGLPNDRFFAVRPEGSVSTLKIQRTERGDSAVYLCASSADRGDRLAGELFFGEGSRLTVL.

V is TRBV11-3 and J is TRBJ2-1; 13 bases fit TRBD2. The CDR3 is 18 amino acids. V was pared by 5 bases and J by 5 bases, with 12 bases of the junction left unmatched. The germline gives CDR1 SGHNT, CDR2 YENEEA. The CDR3 sequence: CASSRTATGLAGNNEQFF. The CDR3 nucleotides read TGTGCCAGCAGCCGGACGGCGACGGGACTAGCGGGAAACAATGAGCAGTTCTTC.

The genes are TRBV2 and TRBJ2-3; 10 positions match TRBD2. Per the germline V gene, CDR1 is SNHLY and CDR2 is FYNNEI. The CDR3 runs 15 residues. J lost 1 base, V lost 5 bases, and 3 bases had no gene match. In DNA form, the CDR3 reads TGTGCCAGCAGTTTACTAGCGGGGCGCACAGATACGCAGTATTTT. Its protein product is CASSLLAGRTDTQYF.

V and J are TRBV6-6 and TRBJ2-1; D possibly corresponds to TRBD2 (6 bases). CDR3 length equals 14 residues. Germline loops: CDR1 MNHNY, CDR2 SVGAGI (reference sequence). The V and J ends lost 8 bases and 3 bases respectively, with 14 bases between them. This chain's CDR3 is CASSGGIVYNEQFF. Here the CDR3 DNA reads TGTGCCAGCTCTGGGGGGATAGTCTACAATGAGCAGTTCTTC.

This clone was found once. This chain uses TRBV7-9 with TRBJ2-5; TRBD2 matches 12 bases. Trimming cost V 0 bases and J 14 bases; bases outside gene matches: 10. In germline, CDR1 is SEHNR, CDR2 FQNEAQ (reference sequence). This CDR3 is 15 amino acids long. The CDR3 sequence is CASSLATSGSKPPYF. The CDR3 DNA is TGTGCCAGCAGCTTAGCGACTAGCGGGAGCAAGCCCCCATACTTC.

The table lists this clone with a few counts. The V and J genes are TRBV7-9 and TRBJ1-4, with D possibly matching TRBD1 (5 bases). V lost 2 bases and J 12 bases, leaving 19 bases between the germline ends. The CDR3 has 15 amino acids. In germline, CDR1 is SEHNR, CDR2 FQNEAQ (reference sequence). CDR3 sequence: CASSLREGAQRELFF. Here the CDR3 DNA reads TGTGCCAGCAGCTTACGTGAAGGGGCGCAAAGGGAACTGTTTTTT.

J is TRBJ2-7 and V is TRBV30, with TRBD2 as a possible D gene (5 bases). The germline gives CDR1 GTSNPN, CDR2 SVGIG (reference sequence). V lost 5 bases and J 5 bases, leaving 28 bases between the germline ends. The CDR3 has 17 residues. The DNA for the CDR3 is TGTGCCTGGGTTCCGAGTCGTTCGCGGGCCGGGTCCGACGAGCAGTACTTC. This sequence encodes CAWVPSRSRAGSDEQYF.

This chain uses TRBV5-1 with TRBJ1-1; 8 bases map to TRBD1. Per germline, CDR1 SGHRS and CDR2 YFSETQ. The CDR3 is 13 amino acids. J lost 8 bases, V lost 3 bases, and 6 bases had no gene match. CDR3 sequence (DNA): TGCGCCAGCAGCTACCAGCGGACAGGGGAAGCTTTCTTT. This sequence encodes CASSYQRTGEAFF.

The chain has TRBV3-1 (or the pseudogene TRBV3-2) and TRBJ1-6, with unresolved D. The CDR3 is 12 amino acids. V was pared by 2 bases and J by 6 bases, with 2 bases between. Germline V gives CDR1 LGHDT, CDR2 YNNKEL (reference sequence). This CDR3 is CASSQLNSPLHF. For the CDR3, the DNA is TGTGCCAGCAGCCAACTTAATTCACCCCTCCACTTT.

The chain recombines TRBV30 with TRBJ1-3; D is unresolved. Trimming left V 5 bases short and J 0 bases short, with 14 bases between. Germline CDR1 reads GTSNPN; CDR2 reads SVGIG (reference sequence). CDR3 length: 15 residues. As DNA, the CDR3 is TGTGCCTGGCGCCGAGACTCCTACTCTGGAAACACCATATATTTT. This gives the protein CAWRRDSYSGNTIYF.

This chain joins TRBV19 and TRBJ1-1, with 9 nucleotides matching TRBD1. CDR3 length: 13 residues. V trimming: 9 bases; J trimming: 6 bases; junction bases outside the gene matches: 8. Germline loops: CDR1 LNHDA, CDR2 SQIVND (reference sequence). The DNA of the CDR3 is TGTGCCAGCTCGGACAGGGGAAGCGCTGAAGCTTTCTTT. Translating gives CASSDRGSAEAFF.

V is TRBV2 and J is TRBJ2-5; 13 positions agree with TRBD2. CDR3 size: 17 residues. Germline lookup yields CDR1 SNHLY and CDR2 FYNNEI. With 5 bases clipped from V and 5 bases from J, the junction kept 11 bases outside the gene matches. The DNA for the CDR3 is TGTGCCAGCAGTCGTAGACTAGCGGGGGGCTCCTTGGAGACCCAGTACTTC. Amino acids: CASSRRLAGGSLETQYF.

The chain combines TRBV7-6 with TRBJ2-7; 8 nucleotides match TRBD1. Germline-derived CDR1 and CDR2 are SGHVS and FNYEAQ. The CDR3 is made up of 16 amino acids. The junction had 14 bases not matched to a gene; V was cut back by 5 bases and J by 5 bases. CDR3 in DNA: TGTGCCAGCAGCCCTGACAGGGGAGGTGGTCTGAACGAGCAGTACTTC. It specifies CASSPDRGGGLNEQYF.

In DNA form, the CDR3 reads TGCGCCAGCAGGGCCGGGACAGGGACCCCTAACACTGAAGCTTTCTTT. It encodes CASRAGTGTPNTEAFF. This chain joins TRBV5-1 and TRBJ1-1, with TRBD1 matching over 9 bases. Germline V gives CDR1 SGHRS, CDR2 YFSETQ. The CDR3 consists of 16 residues. Losses at the gene ends were 5 bases for V and 2 bases for J; bases not matched to a gene: 10. Drawing the rest from reference TRBV5-1 and TRBJ1-1, the complete variable domain is KAGVTQTPRYLIKTRGQQVTLSCSPISGHRSVSWYQQTPGQGLQFLFEYFSETQRNKGNFPGRFSGRQFSNSRSEMNVSTLELGDSALYLCASRAGTGTPNTEAFFGQGTRLTVV.

On this clone: One end of the junction does not line up with germline, which may come from a read error. This chain uses TRBV6-5 with TRBJ2-7; D call uncertain. The CDR3 runs 10 residues. Germline V lookup: CDR1 MNHEY, CDR2 SVGAGI. The CDR3 DNA reads as TGTGCCAGCAGTTACTCGATTCAGTCGTTC. It yields the protein CASSYSIQSF.

The chain has TRBV15 and TRBJ1-6; 7 bases are a match to TRBD1. Germline loops: CDR1 LNHNV, CDR2 YYDKDF (reference sequence). The CDR3 is 17 amino acids. Germline trimming cut 3 bases from V and 5 bases from J; bases unmatched to any gene: 10. As DNA, the CDR3 is TGTGCCACCAGCAGGGACTATAAGGGGGCGCATAATTCACCCCTCCACTTT. This translates into CATSRDYKGAHNSPLHF.

CDR3 sequence (DNA): TGTGCCAGCATATCGGGTCCCACTAACTATGGCTACACCTTC. It yields the protein CASISGPTNYGYTF. The chain is built from TRBV28 and TRBJ1-2; D is uncertain. V was cut by 7 bases and J by 0 bases, with 12 bases left in between. In germline, CDR1 is MDHEN, CDR2 SYDVKM. This CDR3 region has 14 residues.

The chain combines TRBV7-3 with TRBJ2-2, with 7 nucleotides matching TRBD1. The CDR3 covers 12 residues. The germline V gene has CDR1 SGHTA and CDR2 FQGTGA. V was clipped by 5 bases and J by 6 bases; unmatched bases: 0. The CDR3 protein is CASSTGAGELFF. The DNA for the CDR3 is TGTGCCAGCAGCACAGGGGCCGGGGAGCTGTTTTTT.

J is TRBJ1-6 and V is TRBV28; 10 positions agree with TRBD1. Germline V gene lookup returns CDR1 MDHEN and CDR2 SYDVKM. Unmatched junction bases numbered 8, after V lost 6 bases and J lost 0 bases. This CDR3 has 18 amino acids. DNA for the CDR3: TGTGCCAGCAGCCTAGAGGGACAGGGGAGCTCCTATAATTCACCCCTCCACTTT. Translated: CASSLEGQGSSYNSPLHF.

CDR3 DNA sequence: TGTGCCAGCAGCTTAACGGGGTCGGGGAGATCACCCCTCCACTTT. It specifies CASSLTGSGRSPLHF. The chain uses TRBV7-2 and TRBJ1-6; D is undetermined. The CDR3 is 15 residues long. Looked up from germline, CDR1 is SGHTA and CDR2 is FQGNSA. V was pared by 2 bases and J by 10 bases, with 15 bases between.

The rearrangement joins TRBV28 to TRBJ2-5; 9 bases are shared with TRBD1. Germline V CDR1 and CDR2: MDHEN, SYDVKM. Germline trimming cut 5 bases from V and 5 bases from J; bases unmatched to any gene: 3. The CDR3 length is 13 residues. The CDR3 nucleotides are TGTGCCAGCAGTCGACAGGGGGTGGAGACCCAGTACTTC. It encodes CASSRQGVETQYF.

The V call is TRBV28, the J call TRBJ1-6; D unclear. Per the germline V gene, CDR1 is MDHEN and CDR2 is SYDVKM. Trimming removed 3 bases at V and 0 bases at J, with 6 bases between. CDR3 length: 15 residues. CDR3 DNA: TGTGCCAGCAGTTTCTTTAGCTCCTATAATTCACCCCTCCACTTT. The encoded protein is CASSFFSSYNSPLHF.

This chain joins TRBV14 and TRBJ1-2; a possible D gene is TRBD1 (5 bases). The germline CDR1 and CDR2 sequences are SGHDN and FVKESK. V lost 4 bases, J lost 8 bases, and 11 bases lay in between. The CDR3 contains 12 residues. The CDR3 loop reads CASSPTGYGYTF. The CDR3, as DNA: TGTGCCAGCAGCCCTACAGGTTACGGCTACACCTTC.

This clone was observed a single time. The genes are TRBV9 and TRBJ2-2; D is undetermined. Trimming pared 4 bases from V and 0 bases from J, leaving 16 bases between. The germline CDR1 and CDR2 sequences are SGDLS and YYNGEE. The CDR3 length is 17 residues. CDR3 DNA: TGTGCCAGCAGCTTAAATCAACAGAGACCGAACACCGGGGAGCTGTTTTTT. The encoded protein is CASSLNQQRPNTGELFF. The variable domain in full, completed from reference TRBV9 and TRBJ2-2, reads DSGVTQTPKHLITATGQRVTLRCSPRSGDLSVYWYQQSLDQGLQFLIQYYNGEERAKGNILERFSAQQFPDLHSELNLSSLELGDSALYFCASSLNQQRPNTGELFFGEGSRLTVL.

Here the CDR3 DNA reads TGTGCCAGCAGTAGGACAGGGGGGCTCAATCAGCCCCAGCATTTT. This gives the protein CASSRTGGLNQPQHF. This chain joins TRBV6-5 and TRBJ1-5, with 10 bases that match TRBD1. The CDR3 covers 15 residues. Germline CDR1 MNHEY, CDR2 SVGAGI. V gave up 5 bases and J gave up 3 bases; unmatched junction bases: 4.

The genes are TRBV6-4 and TRBJ1-5; 7 nucleotides align to TRBD1. V shed 6 bases and J 3 bases; nucleotides not matched to a gene: 2. Germline assignment: CDR1 MRHNA and CDR2 SNTAGT. The CDR3 contains 13 residues. In nucleotides, the CDR3 is TGTGCCAGCAGGGGACAGCCCAATCAGCCCCAGCATTTT. It codes for CASRGQPNQPQHF.

J is TRBJ1-5 and V is TRBV3-1 (or the pseudogene TRBV3-2); unclear D gene. The germline V and J ends were trimmed by 0 bases and 7 bases, with 7 bases remaining between them. CDR1 and CDR2 from the germline V gene are LGHDT and YNNKEL (reference sequence). This CDR3 comprises 13 residues. In DNA form, the CDR3 reads TGTGCCAGCAGCCAAGACAGGAGGCAGCCCCAGCATTTT. It translates to CASSQDRRQPQHF.

The gene calls are TRBV27 and TRBJ2-5; 8 bases map to TRBD1. Germline V gene sequence: CDR1 MNHEY, CDR2 SMNVEV (reference sequence). The J segment lost 4 bases and the V segment lost 3 bases, leaving 7 bases of the junction unmatched. The CDR3 spans 15 residues. The CDR3 is CASSFGRGQGETQYF. The DNA for the CDR3 is TGTGCCAGCAGTTTCGGCAGGGGGCAGGGAGAGACCCAGTACTTC.

The V gene is TRBV5-5, the J gene TRBJ2-7; D is unclear. V lost 4 bases and J lost 3, with 23 bases in between. Germline CDR1 and CDR2: SGHKS and YYEKEE (reference sequence). CDR3 length equals 17 residues. The chain's CDR3 is CASSKTQRLVGHYEQYF. CDR3 nucleotide sequence: TGTGCCAGCAGCAAGACTCAGAGGCTAGTTGGCCACTACGAGCAGTACTTC.